This T cell receptor beta chain derives from a study of T-cell reconstitution after alpha-beta-depleted transplantation in children. Preparation of the TCRbeta library involved a method that used unique molecular identifiers. TCRdb independently ran MiXCR on the PCR reads; one entry per CDR3 protein. In the table there are 40,000 to 60,000 distinct CDR3 sequences, approximately 9.2% of which are singletons. Germline CDR1 and CDR2: SGHTA and FQGNSA. The CDR3 sequence is 12 residues long. The V gene lost 5 bases and the J gene lost 8 bases, with 12 bases spanning the gap. This clonotype was observed many times.

The sample consisted of PBMCs, mostly from graft donor cells, taken 60 days after TCRalphabeta/CD19-depleted stem cell transplant. The sequence derives from a male patient between 2 and 10 years old who had a stem cell transplant for chronic granulomatous disease, so the T cells may come from the graft donor. This chain links TRBV7-2 with TRBJ1-2; D unclear. The CDR3 DNA is TGTGCCAGCAGCCCGAGAACTGAGGGCTACACCTTC. Amino acids: CASSPRTEGYTF.